This entry describes one TCR beta chain. The specificity of this receptor is unknown. No qualities accompany the bases; no much larger clone lies one base away. V is pared back by 6 bases and J by 0 bases, with 11 bases lying between the germline termini. There are 15 amino acids in the CDR3, from cysteine to phenylalanine inclusive. Left in the record is the CDR3 DNA by itself, 45 bases read in frame from the first base. Sequences MDHEN (CDR1) and SYDVKM (CDR2) are obtained from the germline V gene. This sample is part of a study of blood T cell repertoires in COVID-19 (TCRdb year 2020). About the investigation overall: Samples from collaborators originated in the United States, Italy and Spain and spanned both the acute and convalescent phases of COVID-19. Subjects who had been exposed to COVID-19, were actively infected with it, or had recovered from it provided the deeply sampled blood TCRbeta repertoires that made up the dataset. The samples were drawn from two sources: the first 160 participants of the ongoing ImmuneRACE study, and 1,000 to 1,500 subjects contributed by 6 global collaborators. The repertoires were released in a freely available public database intended as a resource for research on the immune response to SARS-CoV-2. A de-identified subject ID, COVID-19 status, age in years and sex were almost always included in the sample metadata. Where HLA class I and class II types were available, the types were taken from metadata supplied by the sample provider, not from assay-based typing. The material from the prospective study consisted of cDNA or gDNA derived from T cells, B-cell-depleted T cells, or PBMCs.

Enrolling through a virtual design, the prospective study's participants ranged in age from roughly 18 to 95 years and lived across 24 United States geographic areas. In the prospective study, participants were assigned to cohorts based on the clinical history participants reported in a screening survey and a study questionnaire. In the prospective study, whole blood, serum and a nasopharyngeal or oropharyngeal swab were collected from each participant by mobile phlebotomists. Prospective study participants could optionally give additional blood draws and questionnaires over an approximately two-month period. Blood samples from the prospective study were shipped frozen or at room temperature prior to DNA extraction. The paper's findings and limits, for the study overall: The quantity of clinical and demographic metadata differed by source and by participant and was supplied without curation.

TCRbeta CDR3 regions were amplified from genomic DNA by means of the immunoSEQ Assay, a bias-controlled multiplex PCR. In the paper's pipeline: The number of nucleated cells in each sample was estimated by amplification of reference gene primers within the assay. Sequence reads were collapsed and filtered to measure the absolute abundance of every unique TCRbeta CDR3 rearrangement. For each sample, productive Simpson clonality was calculated as the square root of Simpson's diversity index across productive rearrangements. Held by TCRdb, this immuneACCESS table contains in-frame sequences only and omits some clones. Under half of the omission traces to an unresolved V gene where checked; the cause of the rest is unknown. From that table come the V and J calls and clone size; the DNA was used to work out D and trimming. The sample data list over 110,000 clones, and approximately 84% of these were observed just once. The ten largest make up 5% to 6% of the sample.

Sequencing used PBMCs or T cells enriched from blood (not recorded which). The rearranged segments are TRBV28 and TRBJ1-4, with no reliable assignment of the D segment. The source of this sequence is a man aged 40-55 years with acute COVID-19. The CDR3 in this case is CASSSVSTTNEKLFF. The DNA sequence is as follows: TGTGCCAGCAGCTCCGTATCTACAACTAATGAAAAACTGTTTTTT.